The next 21 T cell receptor beta chains were all read from a single sample in a study of human versus mouse CDR3 diversity and MHC coevolution (TCRdb year 2017). Library generation was performed with the immunoSEQ multiplex PCR assay. Not all clones reach the TCRdb copy of this immuneACCESS table, which keeps in-frame sequences only. Checked studies attribute under half of the gap to unresolved V genes and leave the rest unexplained. Recorded for this sample are some 60,000 clones; about 93% of them occurred a single time. The top ten hold under 20% of the sample. Sample: naive CD4+ T cells from blood. Explained via the paper, the cell subset or site label denotes: CD45RO-negative CD62L-positive naive CD4 T cells. The receptors originated from a person in their 60s in good health.

V gene TRBV28 combines with J gene TRBJ1-2; maybe TRBD1 (5 bases). Germline CDR1 and CDR2: MDHEN and SYDVKM. V lost 6 bases, J lost 8 bases, and 19 bases lay in between. The CDR3 is made up of 14 amino acids. CDR3 sequence (DNA): TGTGCCAGCAGCCCCAGGGAAATATCGTCGGGCTACACCTTC. Translated: CASSPREISSGYTF.

The count of this clone is one. The V call is TRBV7-2, the J call TRBJ2-7; a weak D match, TRBD2 (5 bases). V lost 5 bases, J lost 3 bases, and 17 bases lay in between. CDR1 and CDR2 (germline): SGHTA, FQGNSA. The CDR3 totals 15 residues. As DNA, the CDR3 is TGTGCCAGCAGCCCCCAGCGGTTAAGAGTCTACGAGCAGTACTTC. Translated, it gives CASSPQRLRVYEQYF. Based on the CDR3 plus reference TRBV7-2 and TRBJ2-7, the full variable domain is GAGVSQSPSNKVTEKGKDVELRCDPISGHTALYWYRQSLGQGLEFLIYFQGNSAPDKSGLPSDRFSAERTGGSVSTLTIQRTQQEDSAVYLCASSPQRLRVYEQYFGPGTRLTVT.

V and J are TRBV2 and TRBJ2-7; D may be TRBD2 (8 bases). The CDR3 has 15 residues. Looked up from germline, CDR1 is SNHLY and CDR2 is FYNNEI. V was trimmed by 4 bases and J by 4 bases, leaving 17 bases between them. The CDR3 DNA reads as TGTGCCAGCAGTGTTGCGGGAGGACAGGTTTACGAGCAGTACTTC. This codes for CASSVAGGQVYEQYF.

CDR3 protein: CASSLGSGLAGGRGNEQFF. CDR3 coding DNA: TGTGCCAGCAGCTTAGGATCGGGACTAGCGGGAGGAAGGGGGAATGAGCAGTTCTTC. The chain is built from TRBV7-7 and TRBJ2-1; TRBD2 matches at 15 bases. CDR3 size: 19 residues. Germline V gene data show CDR1 as SSHAT and CDR2 as FNYEAQ (reference sequence). Trimming took 1 base from V and 7 from J; bases not matched to a gene: 11.

This rearrangement joins TRBV5-4 to TRBJ2-7; 11 nucleotides align to TRBD2. This CDR3 contains 15 residues. Germline CDR1 is SGHNT and CDR2 is YYREEE (reference sequence). Trimming cost V 4 bases and J 5 bases; bases outside gene matches: 8. The chain's CDR3 is CASSPAGTSGNEQYF. In DNA, the CDR3 is TGTGCCAGCAGCCCGGCAGGGACTAGCGGTAACGAGCAGTACTTC. Full variable domain (remainder filled in from reference TRBV5-4 and TRBJ2-7): ETGVTQSPTHLIKTRGQQVTLRCSSQSGHNTVSWYQQALGQGPQFIFQYYREEENGRGNFPPRFSGLQFPNYSSELNVNALELDDSALYLCASSPAGTSGNEQYFGPGTRLTVT.

The chain has TRBV29-1 and TRBJ2-3, with 10 bases identical to TRBD2. Germline CDR1 is SQVTM and CDR2 is ANQGSEA. The CDR3 spans 14 residues. With 2 bases clipped from V and 6 bases from J, the junction kept 5 bases outside the gene matches. Here the CDR3 reads CSVETSGVGDTQYF. DNA for the CDR3: TGCAGCGTTGAAACTAGCGGGGTGGGGGATACGCAGTATTTT.

The chain recombines TRBV6-6 with TRBJ2-7, with D perhaps TRBD1 (6 bases). Germline V gives CDR1 MNHNY, CDR2 SVGAGI (reference sequence). The CDR3 has 16 residues. V was trimmed by 0 bases and J by 6 bases, leaving 18 bases between them. CDR3 amino acids: CASSYSVQGIPTEQYF. The DNA of the CDR3 is TGTGCCAGCAGTTACTCGGTGCAGGGGATTCCTACCGAGCAGTACTTC.

CDR3 sequence reads: CATSSQPGRDRYEQYF. CDR3 in DNA: TGTGCCACCAGCAGCCAACCCGGGCGGGATCGCTACGAGCAGTACTTC. This rearrangement joins TRBV15 to TRBJ2-7, with a weak D call TRBD2 (6 bases). The CDR3 length is 16 residues. Germline loops: CDR1 LNHNV, CDR2 YYDKDF (reference sequence). V lost 3 bases to trimming and J lost 3 bases, with 18 bases between them.

CDR3 sequence: CASSYGTSGSYEQYF. DNA of the CDR3: TGTGCCAGCAGTTACGGCACTAGCGGCTCCTACGAGCAGTACTTC. The chain carries TRBV6-6 and TRBJ2-7, with 8 bases that match TRBD2. Germline assignment: CDR1 MNHNY and CDR2 SVGAGI (reference sequence). Unmatched junction bases numbered 3, after V lost 2 bases and J lost 0 bases. There are 15 residues in the CDR3.

The gene calls are TRBV7-2 and TRBJ2-1; TRBD2 matches at 11 bases. The CDR3 length is 18 residues. V was clipped by 5 bases and J by 4 bases; unmatched bases: 13. CDR1 is SGHTA, CDR2 FQGNSA, per germline. The CDR3 sequence: CASSTLGVAGGQYNEQFF. Written as DNA, the CDR3 is TGTGCCAGCAGCACCCTTGGGGTAGCGGGAGGGCAGTACAATGAGCAGTTCTTC.

The chain recombines TRBV27 with TRBJ2-1; perhaps TRBD2 as D (5 bases). CDR1 is MNHEY and CDR2 is SMNVEV in the germline V gene (reference sequence). The CDR3 consists of 13 residues. Trimming removed 6 bases at V and 0 bases at J, with 6 bases between. CDR3 sequence: CASRGSSYNEQFF. The CDR3 DNA follows: TGTGCCAGCAGAGGGAGCTCCTACAATGAGCAGTTCTTC.

J is TRBJ1-2 and V is TRBV5-6, with D unclear. The ends were cut back, 3 bases at V and 11 bases at J, with 14 bases in the middle. Germline CDR1 SGHDT, CDR2 YYEEEE. The CDR3 extends over 12 amino acids. The CDR3 loop is CASSSITAAYTF. The CDR3 nucleotides are TGTGCCAGCAGCTCCATTACAGCGGCTTACACCTTC. The complete variable domain, with remaining parts taken from reference TRBV5-6 and TRBJ1-2, reads DAGVTQSPTHLIKTRGQQVTLRCSPKSGHDTVSWYQQALGQGPQFIFQYYEEEERQRGNFPDRFSGHQFPNYSSELNVNALLLGDSALYLCASSSITAAYTFGSGTRLTVV.

This chain connects TRBV5-1 to TRBJ1-2; the match to TRBD1 covers 7 bases. Germline-derived CDR1 and CDR2 are SGHRS and YFSETQ. The CDR3 is 14 residues long. V was pared by 2 bases and J by 0 bases, with 1 base of the junction left unmatched. CDR3 DNA sequence: TGCGCCAGCAGCTTCGGGACAGCTAACTATGGCTACACCTTC. This encodes CASSFGTANYGYTF.

The CDR3 coding sequence is TGTGCCAGCAGCTTAGAAGCGACAGGGGGCATCAAGTACTTC. Translated: CASSLEATGGIKYF. The rearrangement uses TRBV11-2 and TRBJ2-7; 10 positions match TRBD1. V was pared by 0 bases and J by 11 bases, with 7 bases of the junction left unmatched. Germline CDR1 and CDR2: SGHAT and FQNNGV. The CDR3 has 14 residues.

This clone is a singleton in its sample. V is TRBV15 and J is TRBJ2-2; the D gene is possibly TRBD2 (5 bases). From germline, CDR1 is LNHNV and CDR2 YYDKDF (reference sequence). The CDR3 length is 15 residues. The V gene lost 6 bases and the J gene lost 0 bases, with 11 bases spanning the gap. The chain's CDR3 is CATSILEANTGELFF. Written as DNA, the CDR3 is TGTGCCACCAGTATACTAGAGGCGAACACCGGGGAGCTGTTTTTT.

CDR3 in amino acids: CASSTTRDQPQHF. The CDR3 DNA is TGTGCCAGCAGTACCACGAGAGATCAGCCCCAGCATTTT. J is TRBJ1-5 and V is TRBV6-5; no firm D call. Germline CDR1 and CDR2: MNHEY and SVGAGI. The CDR3 runs to 13 residues. Trimming left V 5 bases short and J 5 bases short, with 10 bases between.

V is TRBV14 and J is TRBJ2-2; D might be TRBD2 (6 bases). This CDR3 region has 14 residues. Looked up from germline, CDR1 is SGHDN and CDR2 is FVKESK. V lost 7 bases and J lost 2, with 11 bases in between. The CDR3 is CASTRTINTGELFF. CDR3 DNA sequence: TGTGCCAGCACACGGACTATAAACACCGGGGAGCTGTTTTTT.

The J gene is TRBJ2-7, the V gene TRBV11-3, with D perhaps matching TRBD2 (6 bases). Deletions cut 1 base from V and 0 bases from J, with 10 bases between. Looked up from germline, CDR1 is SGHNT and CDR2 is YENEEA. The CDR3 extends over 15 amino acids. CDR3 in amino acids: CASSLAGESSYEQYF. The CDR3 coding sequence is TGTGCCAGCAGCTTAGCGGGAGAGAGCTCCTACGAGCAGTACTTC.

This clone appeared a single time. This rearrangement joins TRBV6-5 to TRBJ1-6, with TRBD1 identical over 9 bases. This CDR3 is 14 amino acids long. V trimming: 2 bases; J trimming: 9 bases; junction bases outside the gene matches: 2. Germline CDR1 MNHEY, CDR2 SVGAGI. The CDR3 DNA is TGTGCCAGCAGTTACGGGACAGGGCCTTCACCCCTCCACTTT. The encoded protein is CASSYGTGPSPLHF.

This chain links TRBV5-4 with TRBJ2-7, with TRBD1 identical over 7 bases. The V gene end was trimmed by 4 bases and the J gene end by 3 bases; junction bases not matched to a gene: 10. The CDR3 extends over 15 amino acids. Germline CDR1 is SGHNT and CDR2 is YYREEE (reference sequence). The CDR3 is CASSPDRTVRYEQYF. The CDR3 DNA reads TGTGCCAGCAGCCCGGACAGGACCGTACGCTACGAGCAGTACTTC.

This chain connects TRBV2 to TRBJ2-1; 11 nucleotides agree with TRBD2. Germline V gene lookup returns CDR1 SNHLY and CDR2 FYNNEI. CDR3 length: 19 residues. The V segment lost 0 bases and the J segment 4 bases; nucleotides outside the gene matches: 11. The CDR3, as DNA: TGTGCCAGCAGTGAAGCCCAATCGACGGGACTAGCGGTTTACAATGAGCAGTTCTTC. Its translation: CASSEAQSTGLAVYNEQFF.